This entry lists 19 T cell receptor beta chains sequenced from one sample in a study of control samples from healthy donors and cancer patients. Method: immunoSEQ multiplex PCR; TCRdb's copy keeps in-frame clones and lacks some. The sample has about 180,000 clones; 90% are singletons. The sample was blood. The source of these receptors is a woman aged 45 to 65 in good health.

This sequence joins TRBV7-9 and TRBJ1-6, with D possibly matching TRBD1 (6 bases). Germline assignment: CDR1 SEHNR and CDR2 FQNEAQ (reference sequence). This CDR3 is 15 amino acids long. V was pared by 5 bases and J by 0 bases, with 8 bases between. The CDR3 region has the DNA TGTGCCAGCAGCACAGGGAGCTCCTATAATTCACCCCTCCACTTT. Translated: CASSTGSSYNSPLHF.

The chain links TRBV19 to TRBJ2-1; D is unclear. The CDR3 extends over 14 amino acids. The V gene's germline CDR1 is LNHDA and CDR2 SQIVND (reference sequence). The V end lost 4 bases, the J end lost 4 bases, and 11 bases lay between the germline ends. CDR3 DNA: TGTGCCAGTAGTAAGGAGTCACTTTACAATGAGCAGTTCTTC. The encoded protein is CASSKESLYNEQFF.

This clone is a singleton in its sample. The CDR3: CASSYPRDGNGELFF. The CDR3 region has the DNA TGTGCCAGCAGTTACCCACGGGACGGGAACGGGGAGCTGTTTTTT. V usage is TRBV6-5 and J usage is TRBJ2-2; D tentatively fits TRBD1 or TRBD2 (5 bases each). The CDR3 consists of 15 residues. V was pared by 2 bases and J by 7 bases, with 14 bases between. Germline values: CDR1 MNHEY, CDR2 SVGAGI.

The rearrangement links TRBV28 to TRBJ1-1; 7 bases are a match to TRBD1. J gave up 10 bases and V 6 bases, and 8 bases lay outside the gene matches. The CDR3 loop spans 12 amino acids. The germline V gene has CDR1 MDHEN and CDR2 SYDVKM. For the CDR3, the DNA is TGTGCCAGCAGATCGCAGGGGGAGGGAGCTTTCTTT. Protein: CASRSQGEGAFF. The whole variable domain, remainder taken from reference TRBV28 and TRBJ1-1, is DVKVTQSSRYLVKRTGEKVFLECVQDMDHENMFWYRQDPGLGLRLIYFSYDVKMKEKGDIPEGYSVSREKKERFSLILESASTNQTSMYLCASRSQGEGAFFGQGTRLTVV.

The chain recombines TRBV7-2 with TRBJ2-3; D remains ambiguous. The CDR3 has 16 amino acids. The germline V gene encodes CDR1 SGHTA and CDR2 FQGNSA. The germline V and J ends were trimmed by 1 base and 0 bases, with 11 bases remaining between them. The CDR3, as DNA: TGTGCCAGCAGCTTAGGTGGGCTACCTAGCACAGATACGCAGTATTTT. Its translation: CASSLGGLPSTDTQYF. Full variable domain (rest looked up from reference TRBV7-2 and TRBJ2-3): GAGVSQSPSNKVTEKGKDVELRCDPISGHTALYWYRQSLGQGLEFLIYFQGNSAPDKSGLPSDRFSAERTGGSVSTLTIQRTQQEDSAVYLCASSLGGLPSTDTQYFGPGTRLTVL.

This chain links TRBV21-1 with TRBJ1-5. TRBV21-1 is tagged as a pseudogene. The CDR3 sequence is 17 residues long. The CDR3 region has the DNA TGTGCCAGCAGCAACCGAGTGGCCACGCATAGCAATCAGCCCCAGCATTTT. Its protein product is CASSNRVATHSNQPQHF.

The V gene is TRBV3-1 (or the pseudogene TRBV3-2), the J gene TRBJ1-2, with TRBD1 as a possible D gene (5 bases). Germline V gene data show CDR1 as LGHDT and CDR2 as YNNKEL (reference sequence). V lost 2 bases and J lost 8, with 15 bases in between. CDR3 length: 14 residues. The CDR3: CASSQKGARSGYTF. The CDR3 region has the DNA TGTGCCAGCAGCCAAAAAGGGGCACGGAGCGGCTACACCTTC.

Of note for this clone: This sample also contains other DNA sequences that code for the same CDR3. This chain links TRBV5-4 with TRBJ1-1, with D hard to call. This CDR3 has 14 residues. The germline V gene has CDR1 SGHNT and CDR2 YYREEE (reference sequence). The V gene lost 4 bases and the J gene lost 1 base, with 11 bases spanning the gap. DNA of the CDR3: TGTGCCAGCAGCCCCGACCGGGGGAACACTGAAGCTTTCTTT. The encoded protein is CASSPDRGNTEAFF.

This chain uses TRBV5-4 with TRBJ2-3; D might be TRBD1 or TRBD2, each matching 7 bases. The CDR3 extends over 14 amino acids. The V gene lost 7 bases and the J gene lost 3 bases, with 15 bases spanning the gap. Germline V lookup: CDR1 SGHNT, CDR2 YYREEE (reference sequence). The chain's CDR3 is CASQRQGGTDTQYF. CDR3 nucleotide sequence: TGTGCCAGCCAGCGACAGGGAGGGACAGATACGCAGTATTTT.

This clone came up a few times. The chain recombines TRBV2 with TRBJ2-3; D is ambiguous. Between the trimmed V and J ends, which lost 3 bases and 6 bases, there was a span of 10 bases. The CDR3 loop spans 13 amino acids. Germline CDR1 reads SNHLY; CDR2 reads FYNNEI. The CDR3 reads CASSEGSVDTQYF. Written as DNA, the CDR3 is TGTGCCAGCAGTGAGGGATCAGTGGATACGCAGTATTTT.

The chain employs TRBV10-3 and TRBJ1-5; D is perhaps TRBD1 (5 bases). V was trimmed by 6 bases and J by 8 bases, leaving 20 bases between them. Per the germline V gene, CDR1 is ENHRY and CDR2 is SYGVKD. The CDR3 sequence is 15 residues long. CDR3 sequence (DNA): TGTGCCATCAGGGCCGGGACCGGACCCCAGGAGCCCCAGCATTTT. Translation gives CAIRAGTGPQEPQHF.

The rearrangement links TRBV5-5 to TRBJ2-6, with no clear D. CDR3 length: 15 residues. Germline CDR1 reads SGHKS; CDR2 reads YYEKEE (reference sequence). Trimming took 4 bases from V and 0 from J, leaving 8 bases between them. This CDR3 is CASSLGDSGANVLTF. In nucleotides, the CDR3 is TGTGCCAGCAGCCTCGGTGACTCTGGGGCCAACGTCCTGACTTTC.

The chain carries TRBV7-6 and TRBJ2-3; D is undetermined. Trimming removed 6 bases from V and 5 bases from J, with 18 bases in between. The CDR3 is 15 amino acids. CDR1 and CDR2 from the germline V gene are SGHVS and FNYEAQ. CDR3 DNA sequence: TGTGCCAGCAGTCCCCCGGGCTCGCGTCGAGATACGCAGTATTTT. The encoded protein is CASSPPGSRRDTQYF.

The chain couples TRBV21-1 to TRBJ1-1; no DNA check was done on the table's D call, TRBD1. TRBV21-1 is labeled a pseudogene. The CDR3 spans 16 residues. DNA for the CDR3: TGTGCCAGCGCTCCGGCATCCGGGACAGGGCGGCCTGAAGCTTTCTTT. Its protein is CASAPASGTGRPEAFF.

The chain has TRBV27 and TRBJ2-7; TRBD2 matches 9 bases. The length of the CDR3 is 13 residues. Germline assignment: CDR1 MNHEY and CDR2 SMNVEV (reference sequence). Trimming removed 6 bases from V and 4 bases from J; junction bases left unmatched: 4. The CDR3: CASRTSGTYEQYF. CDR3 bases: TGTGCCAGCAGGACTAGCGGAACATACGAGCAGTACTTC.

The count of this clone is one. V is TRBV28 and J is TRBJ1-2; TRBD1 aligns across 9 bases. The germline V gene encodes CDR1 MDHEN and CDR2 SYDVKM. The CDR3 spans 14 residues. V lost 3 bases to trimming and J lost 5 bases; unmatched junction nucleotides: 4. CDR3 loop: CASSFPGQGYGYTF. Written as DNA, the CDR3 is TGTGCCAGCAGTTTCCCGGGACAGGGTTATGGCTACACCTTC.

This chain links TRBV28 with TRBJ1-5, with D tentatively TRBD1 (5 bases). This CDR3 is built from 15 residues. The germline gives CDR1 MDHEN, CDR2 SYDVKM. V lost 2 bases and J lost 2, with 10 bases in between. The CDR3 nucleotides are TGTGCCAGCAGTTTAACAGGAAGGGGCAATCAGCCCCAGCATTTT. Protein sequence: CASSLTGRGNQPQHF.

The chain employs TRBV5-6 and TRBJ1-2, with no clear D. The CDR3 is made up of 13 amino acids. Trimming left V 4 bases short and J 5 bases short, with 12 bases between. Germline V lookup: CDR1 SGHDT, CDR2 YYEEEE. This chain's CDR3 is CASSATTVYGYTF. The CDR3 nucleotides are TGTGCCAGCAGCGCAACCACTGTATATGGCTACACCTTC.

The chain joins TRBV7-3 to TRBJ1-5; TRBD1 is a possible D gene (5 bases). Between the trimmed V and J ends, which lost 5 bases and 7 bases, there was a span of 12 bases. The germline V gene has CDR1 SGHTA and CDR2 FQGTGA. This CDR3 region has 13 residues. The chain's CDR3 is CASSPSRDQPQHF. Here the CDR3 DNA reads TGTGCCAGCAGCCCATCCAGGGACCAGCCCCAGCATTTT.